This TCR beta chain was identified in a study of blood T cell repertoires in COVID-19. For the study at large: Sites in the United States, Italy and Spain provided acute and convalescent COVID-19 samples. PBMCs, B-cell-depleted T cells, or T cells were the source of the cDNA or gDNA that made up the material.

There are 19 residues in the CDR3. Losses at the gene ends were 4 bases for V and 0 bases for J; bases not matched to a gene: 7. Germline assignment: CDR1 LGHDT and CDR2 YNNKEL (reference sequence). The authors' processing: Nucleated cell counts were estimated from reference gene primer amplification. Only in-frame clones appear in the TCRdb table, and some are missing; sequencing was by immunoSEQ multiplex PCR. Clone size and the V and J calls come from that table; the DNA yielded D and trimming. The sample records 50,000 to 65,000 clones, approximately 86% being singletons. This chain uses TRBV3-1 (or the pseudogene TRBV3-2) with TRBJ2-1, with 15 bases identical to TRBD2. Sequencing was done on a sample of peripheral blood. The TCR sequence derives from a man aged 50 to 59 with active COVID-19. As DNA, the CDR3 is TGTGCCAGCAGCCTAAACGGACTAGCGGGGGGGGACTCCTACAATGAGCAGTTCTTC. It codes for CASSLNGLAGGDSYNEQFF.